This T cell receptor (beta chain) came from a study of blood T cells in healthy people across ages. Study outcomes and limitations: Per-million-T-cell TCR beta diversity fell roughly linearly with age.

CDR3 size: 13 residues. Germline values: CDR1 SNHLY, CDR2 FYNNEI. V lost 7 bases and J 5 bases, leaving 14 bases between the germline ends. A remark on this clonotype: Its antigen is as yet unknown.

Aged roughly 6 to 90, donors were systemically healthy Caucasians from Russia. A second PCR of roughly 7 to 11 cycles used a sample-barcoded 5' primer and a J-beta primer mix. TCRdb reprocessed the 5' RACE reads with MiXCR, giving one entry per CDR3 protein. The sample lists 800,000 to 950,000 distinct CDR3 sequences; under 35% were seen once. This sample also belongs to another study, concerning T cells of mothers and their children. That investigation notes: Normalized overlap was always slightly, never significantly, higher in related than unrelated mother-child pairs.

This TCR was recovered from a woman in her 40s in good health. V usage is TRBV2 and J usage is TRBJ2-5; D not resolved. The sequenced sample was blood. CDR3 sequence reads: CASTLSLGETQYF. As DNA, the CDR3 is TGTGCCAGCACCCTCAGCCTTGGGGAGACCCAGTACTTC.